Below, one T cell receptor (beta chain) is given with its context. The data derive from a study of glioma-infiltrating T cells after dendritic cell vaccination. Primers: 60 V beta forward and 13 J beta reverse. TCRdb's copy holds only in-frame clones and misses some; the assay was immunoSEQ multiplex PCR. This sample carries approximately 90,000 clones, 75% to 90% of them seen once, and the ten largest clones take 2% to 2.5%. Time point of the sample: after dendritic cell vaccination, including at tumor progression/relapse. The TCR sequence derives from a human donor with glioblastoma. Sequenced material: blood, taken after dendritic cell vaccination.

As DNA, the CDR3 is TGTGCCAGCTCACGCGATTCAGGGTTGGTAAATGAAAAACTGTTTTTT. As protein: CASSRDSGLVNEKLFF. The V and J genes are TRBV18 and TRBJ1-4; weak D call: TRBD1 (5 bases). The germline CDR1 and CDR2 sequences are KGHSH and LQKENI. The V end lost 4 bases, the J end lost 5 bases, and 17 bases lay between the germline ends. The CDR3 contains 16 residues.